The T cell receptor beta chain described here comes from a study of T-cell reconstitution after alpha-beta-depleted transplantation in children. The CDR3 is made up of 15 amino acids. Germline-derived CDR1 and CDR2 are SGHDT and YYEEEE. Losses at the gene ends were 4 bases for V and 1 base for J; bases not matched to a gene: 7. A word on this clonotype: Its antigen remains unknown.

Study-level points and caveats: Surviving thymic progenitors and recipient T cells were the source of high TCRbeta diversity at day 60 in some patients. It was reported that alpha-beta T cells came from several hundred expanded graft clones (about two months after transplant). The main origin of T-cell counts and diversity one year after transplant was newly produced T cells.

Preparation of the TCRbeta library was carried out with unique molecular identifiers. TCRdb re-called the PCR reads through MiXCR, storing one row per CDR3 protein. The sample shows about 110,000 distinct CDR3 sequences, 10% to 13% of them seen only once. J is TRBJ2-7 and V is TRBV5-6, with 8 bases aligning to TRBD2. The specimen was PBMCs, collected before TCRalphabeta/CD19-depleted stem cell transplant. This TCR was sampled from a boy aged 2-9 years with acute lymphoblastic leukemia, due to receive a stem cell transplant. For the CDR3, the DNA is TGTGCCAGCAGCCAATCTGGCGGGAGGTCCTACGAGCAGTACTTC. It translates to CASSQSGGRSYEQYF. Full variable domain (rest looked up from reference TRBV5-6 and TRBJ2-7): DAGVTQSPTHLIKTRGQQVTLRCSPKSGHDTVSWYQQALGQGPQFIFQYYEEEERQRGNFPDRFSGHQFPNYSSELNVNALLLGDSALYLCASSQSGGRSYEQYFGPGTRLTVT.